These 30 T cell receptor beta chains were sequenced from one sample in a study of blood T cell repertoires in COVID-19. Profiled with immunoSEQ multiplex PCR; TCRdb holds only in-frame clones, not every one. The sample contains about 220,000 clones, less than 90% of which appear only once. The sequenced material came from peripheral blood. These receptors were collected from a young man with active or convalescent COVID-19.

This chain links TRBV5-1 with TRBJ2-1; 7 bases match TRBD1. CDR1 is SGHRS and CDR2 is YFSETQ in the germline V gene. The V gene end was trimmed by 1 base and the J gene end by 7 bases; junction bases not matched to a gene: 5. The CDR3 totals 14 residues. Written as DNA, the CDR3 is TGCGCCAGCAGCTTGTTACAGGGGAAGAATGAGCAGTTCTTC. It encodes CASSLLQGKNEQFF.

This CDR3 reads CAWSITYPGVAGGIGETQYF. The CDR3 region has the DNA TGTGCCTGGAGTATAACCTACCCCGGAGTAGCGGGAGGGATAGGAGAGACCCAGTACTTC. The chain combines TRBV30 with TRBJ2-5, with 11 bases lining up with TRBD2. CDR3 length: 20 amino acids. V was pared by 2 bases and J by 4 bases, with 21 bases of the junction left unmatched. CDR1 is GTSNPN, CDR2 SVGIG, per germline (reference sequence).

V is TRBV7-2 and J is TRBJ2-7, with 8 bases aligning to TRBD2. The CDR3 extends over 18 amino acids. Trimming removed 0 bases from V and 2 bases from J; junction bases left unmatched: 12. The V gene's germline CDR1 is SGHTA and CDR2 FQGNSA. The DNA for the CDR3 is TGTGCCAGCAGCTTAGCGGGGTTTCTAGCGGGCCTCCCCTACGAGCAGTACTTC. This encodes CASSLAGFLAGLPYEQYF.

This chain connects TRBV28 to TRBJ2-7, with TRBD2 matching 12 bases. Germline trimming cut 7 bases from V and 1 base from J; bases unmatched to any gene: 5. The CDR3 length is 15 residues. The germline gives CDR1 MDHEN, CDR2 SYDVKM. The CDR3 coding sequence is TGTGCCAGCAATGGGGGGACTAGCGGGTCCTACGAGCAGTACTTC. This translates into CASNGGTSGSYEQYF. Full variable domain (remainder filled in from reference TRBV28 and TRBJ2-7): DVKVTQSSRYLVKRTGEKVFLECVQDMDHENMFWYRQDPGLGLRLIYFSYDVKMKEKGDIPEGYSVSREKKERFSLILESASTNQTSMYLCASNGGTSGSYEQYFGPGTRLTVT.

The CDR3, as DNA: TGTGCCAGCACCCTCCGGGACAGGGGATCCTACACCTTC. Protein: CASTLRDRGSYTF. The chain is built from TRBV28 and TRBJ1-2, with TRBD1 matching 10 bases. The CDR3 covers 13 residues. Looked up from germline, CDR1 is MDHEN and CDR2 is SYDVKM. The ends lost 7 bases at V and 10 bases at J; junction bases unmatched: 9.

The chain recombines TRBV2 with TRBJ1-3; weak D call: TRBD1 (5 bases). CDR1 and CDR2 from the germline V gene are SNHLY and FYNNEI. V was cut by 8 bases and J by 5 bases, with 19 bases left in between. The CDR3 runs to 15 residues. The CDR3 DNA reads TGTGCCAGCTCACTGGGGGGGGGATGGAGAAACACCATATATTTT. Protein sequence: CASSLGGGWRNTIYF.

The chain has TRBV10-3 and TRBJ2-1; 16 nucleotides line up with TRBD2. Trimming cost V 10 bases and J 8 bases; bases outside gene matches: 8. The CDR3 runs to 15 residues. Per germline, CDR1 ENHRY and CDR2 SYGVKD. The CDR3 DNA is TGTGCCAGCGGGACTAGCGGGAGGGCCGGGGATGAGCAGTTCTTC. This encodes CASGTSGRAGDEQFF.

Only one count was recorded for this clone. This chain connects TRBV18 to TRBJ1-1, with D perhaps matching TRBD1 (6 bases). The CDR3 length is 15 residues. Germline CDR1 and CDR2: KGHSH and LQKENI. V lost 5 bases to trimming and J lost 5 bases, with 18 bases between them. Here the CDR3 reads CASSNDRIGVTEAFF. The DNA for the CDR3 is TGTGCCAGCTCAAACGACAGGATTGGAGTTACTGAAGCTTTCTTT.

This chain links TRBV19 with TRBJ1-1; the D gene is possibly TRBD1 (6 bases). Trimming stripped 4 bases from V and 1 base from J, with 10 bases between. This CDR3 region has 14 residues. CDR1 and CDR2 (germline): LNHDA, SQIVND (reference sequence). DNA of the CDR3: TGTGCCAGTAGTACGAGGACAGCGAACACTGAAGCTTTCTTT. Its protein product is CASSTRTANTEAFF.

The chain combines TRBV18 with TRBJ1-3, with D uncertain. Germline lookup yields CDR1 KGHSH and CDR2 LQKENI. V lost 3 bases, J lost 1 base, and 7 bases lay in between. This CDR3 has 14 amino acids. The CDR3, as DNA: TGTGCCAGCTCACCCGAGCTATCTGGAAACACCATATATTTT. It translates to CASSPELSGNTIYF.

The J gene is TRBJ2-3, the V gene TRBV19, with D perhaps TRBD1 (6 bases). V was trimmed by 6 bases and J by 6 bases, leaving 22 bases between them. The CDR3 contains 16 residues. The germline gives CDR1 LNHDA, CDR2 SQIVND (reference sequence). In DNA, the CDR3 is TGTGCCAGTAGCCACGTCCCCGGACAGACGACGGATACGCAGTATTTT. Its protein is CASSHVPGQTTDTQYF.

This chain joins TRBV9 and TRBJ1-1; 9 bases fit TRBD1. V lost 2 bases to trimming and J lost 6 bases; unmatched junction nucleotides: 8. The V gene's germline CDR1 is SGDLS and CDR2 YYNGEE. This CDR3 is built from 15 residues. CDR3 loop: CASSVGGTGSAEAFF. For the CDR3, the DNA is TGTGCCAGCAGCGTGGGAGGGACAGGGTCAGCTGAAGCTTTCTTT.

The V call is TRBV5-1, the J call TRBJ2-3; 9 nucleotides align to TRBD2. Germline assignment: CDR1 SGHRS and CDR2 YFSETQ. The CDR3 is 15 amino acids. V lost 0 bases, J lost 5 bases, and 4 bases stayed unmatched. CDR3 loop: CASSLGAGGLDTQYF. Here the CDR3 DNA reads TGCGCCAGCAGCTTGGGCGCGGGAGGGCTAGATACGCAGTATTTT.

The genes are TRBV18 and TRBJ2-7, with 9 nucleotides matching TRBD1. Losses at the gene ends were 6 bases for V and 1 base for J; bases not matched to a gene: 4. Germline V gene lookup returns CDR1 KGHSH and CDR2 LQKENI. The CDR3 length is 14 residues. Here the CDR3 DNA reads TGTGCCAGCTCCGCCGGGACAGGGTCCTACGAGCAGTACTTC. Its translation is CASSAGTGSYEQYF.

This clone showed up just a few times. The V gene is TRBV3-1 (or the pseudogene TRBV3-2), the J gene TRBJ1-1; D is possibly TRBD1 (5 bases). This CDR3 is 15 amino acids long. The germline V gene encodes CDR1 LGHDT and CDR2 YNNKEL (reference sequence). V dropped 1 base and J dropped 1 base, with 10 bases sitting between them. The CDR3 DNA is TGTGCCAGCAGCCAAGGCGGGACGGAGAACACTGAAGCTTTCTTT. Its protein is CASSQGGTENTEAFF.

The V gene is TRBV9, the J gene TRBJ2-3; 11 bases agree with TRBD2. Germline CDR1 is SGDLS and CDR2 is YYNGEE. V lost 6 bases to trimming and J lost 2 bases; unmatched junction nucleotides: 5. The CDR3 runs 15 residues. The CDR3 region is CASTRLAGLTDTQYF. In DNA, the CDR3 is TGTGCCAGCACCAGACTAGCGGGACTCACAGATACGCAGTATTTT. The full variable domain, rest sourced from reference TRBV9 and TRBJ2-3, is DSGVTQTPKHLITATGQRVTLRCSPRSGDLSVYWYQQSLDQGLQFLIQYYNGEERAKGNILERFSAQQFPDLHSELNLSSLELGDSALYFCASTRLAGLTDTQYFGPGTRLTVL.

The rearrangement joins TRBV19 to TRBJ1-2, with a tentative D call TRBD1 (5 bases). The CDR3 has 14 residues. Trimming cost V 6 bases and J 7 bases, with 18 bases left between them. Germline V gives CDR1 LNHDA, CDR2 SQIVND (reference sequence). CDR3 coding DNA: TGTGCCAGTAGCCCACAGGAGGCGGGGCCTGGCTACACCTTC. It specifies CASSPQEAGPGYTF. The entire variable domain, with the rest obtained from reference TRBV19 and TRBJ1-2, is as follows: DGGITQSPKYLFRKEGQNVTLSCEQNLNHDAMYWYRQDPGQGLRLIYYSQIVNDFQKGDIAEGYSVSREKKESFPLTVTSAQKNPTAFYLCASSPQEAGPGYTFGSGTRLTVV.

The gene calls are TRBV5-1 and TRBJ2-7; 11 bases agree with TRBD2. The junction had 4 bases not matched to a gene; V was cut back by 0 bases and J by 2 bases. The CDR3 runs 16 residues. Germline CDR1 and CDR2: SGHRS and YFSETQ. CDR3 nucleotides: TGCGCCAGCAGCTTGGCCGAGACTAGCGGGACCTACGAGCAGTACTTC. This encodes CASSLAETSGTYEQYF.

This chain uses TRBV18 with TRBJ2-7, with 7 positions matching TRBD2. The CDR3 is made up of 16 amino acids. Trimming cost V 3 bases and J 1 base; bases outside gene matches: 9. Germline V gene lookup returns CDR1 KGHSH and CDR2 LQKENI. The CDR3 DNA follows: TGTGCCAGCTCACCCGCCCAGCGGGGACTATCCTACGAGCAGTACTTC. The encoded protein is CASSPAQRGLSYEQYF.

This CDR3 is CASSLWTGGAGANVLTF. The CDR3 DNA reads TGTGCCAGCAGCTTGTGGACAGGGGGCGCTGGGGCCAACGTCCTGACTTTC. The V and J genes are TRBV7-9 and TRBJ2-6, with 11 bases fitting TRBD1. Germline V CDR1 and CDR2: SEHNR, FQNEAQ (reference sequence). The CDR3 totals 17 residues. The V segment lost 3 bases and the J segment 2 bases; nucleotides outside the gene matches: 3.

The rearrangement joins TRBV19 to TRBJ2-1; 9 bases fit TRBD1. Germline loops: CDR1 LNHDA, CDR2 SQIVND (reference sequence). The CDR3 sequence is 15 residues long. The V and J ends lost 2 bases and 2 bases, in that order; junction bases with no gene match: 1. Here the CDR3 reads CASSIHRGPYNEQFF. CDR3 in DNA: TGTGCCAGTAGTATACACAGGGGGCCCTACAATGAGCAGTTCTTC.

The chain has TRBV28 and TRBJ2-2; 7 bases line up with TRBD2. V gave up 2 bases and J gave up 6 bases; unmatched junction bases: 3. This CDR3 has 14 amino acids. The germline CDR1 and CDR2 sequences are MDHEN and SYDVKM. CDR3 sequence (DNA): TGTGCCAGCAGTTTACCCGGGGGGTCCGGGGAGCTGTTTTTT. Its translation: CASSLPGGSGELFF.

The chain recombines TRBV11-2 with TRBJ2-1; a weak D match, TRBD1 (5 bases). V was clipped by 1 base and J by 4 bases, with 11 bases between them. The CDR3 loop spans 15 amino acids. CDR1 and CDR2 (germline): SGHAT, FQNNGV. For the CDR3, the DNA is TGTGCCAGCAGCTTAGGTGAGACAGATTACAATGAGCAGTTCTTC. It encodes CASSLGETDYNEQFF.

The chain joins TRBV4-1 to TRBJ1-1; maybe TRBD1 (6 bases). The CDR3 sequence is 14 residues long. Germline CDR1 reads MGHRA; CDR2 reads YSYEKL. Trimming took 4 bases from V and 1 from J, leaving 10 bases between them. The CDR3 loop reads CASSLKTGNTEAFF. The CDR3, as DNA: TGCGCCAGCAGCCTTAAGACAGGGAACACTGAAGCTTTCTTT.

This chain uses TRBV4-2 with TRBJ1-2; 9 nucleotides agree with TRBD1. V lost 1 base, J lost 4 bases, and 10 bases stayed unmatched. The V gene's germline CDR1 is LGHNA and CDR2 YNFKEQ. CDR3 length equals 17 residues. This CDR3 is CASSQVRRDRESYGYTF. The CDR3 DNA follows: TGTGCCAGCAGCCAAGTTCGGCGGGACAGGGAAAGCTATGGCTACACCTTC.

The V and J genes are TRBV5-1 and TRBJ2-3, with 10 positions matching TRBD2. The CDR3 totals 16 residues. V lost 3 bases and J lost 6; bases outside the gene matches: 10. The germline V gene encodes CDR1 SGHRS and CDR2 YFSETQ. CDR3 protein: CASSSVLAGASDTQYF. The DNA for the CDR3 is TGCGCCAGCAGCTCTGTCCTAGCGGGAGCGAGTGATACGCAGTATTTT. The variable domain in full, with the rest retrieved from reference TRBV5-1 and TRBJ2-3, is KAGVTQTPRYLIKTRGQQVTLSCSPISGHRSVSWYQQTPGQGLQFLFEYFSETQRNKGNFPGRFSGRQFSNSRSEMNVSTLELGDSALYLCASSSVLAGASDTQYFGPGTRLTVL.

This rearrangement joins TRBV28 to TRBJ1-1; 8 bases line up with TRBD1. This CDR3 has 18 amino acids. The germline V gene has CDR1 MDHEN and CDR2 SYDVKM. The V and J ends lost 0 bases and 3 bases, in that order; junction bases with no gene match: 12. CDR3 residues: CASSLWADRGIEDTEAFF. As DNA, the CDR3 is TGTGCCAGCAGTTTATGGGCTGACAGGGGAATTGAGGACACTGAAGCTTTCTTT. The whole variable domain, remainder taken from reference TRBV28 and TRBJ1-1, is DVKVTQSSRYLVKRTGEKVFLECVQDMDHENMFWYRQDPGLGLRLIYFSYDVKMKEKGDIPEGYSVSREKKERFSLILESASTNQTSMYLCASSLWADRGIEDTEAFFGQGTRLTVV.

The J gene is TRBJ1-5, the V gene TRBV28; 11 nucleotides line up with TRBD1. Germline lookup yields CDR1 MDHEN and CDR2 SYDVKM. V shed 7 bases and J 7 bases; nucleotides not matched to a gene: 6. The CDR3 covers 14 residues. CDR3 bases: TGTGCCAGCACCGGGACAGGGGGTTTCCAGCCCCAGCATTTT. The encoded protein is CASTGTGGFQPQHF.

This chain uses TRBV6-6 with TRBJ2-7; tentatively, D is TRBD1 (6 bases). The CDR3 loop spans 15 amino acids. CDR1 is MNHNY and CDR2 is SVGAGI in the germline V gene (reference sequence). The V and J ends lost 6 bases and 1 base respectively, with 16 bases between them. The CDR3: CASSDPQGRSYEQYF. The CDR3 DNA is TGTGCCAGCAGCGACCCCCAGGGGCGATCCTACGAGCAGTACTTC.

Notes on this clone: Other DNA sequences of this sample code for an identical CDR3. The V and J genes are TRBV12-3 or TRBV12-4 and TRBJ1-2; 7 bases line up with TRBD1. There are 13 residues in the CDR3. Germline trimming cut 5 bases from V and 3 bases from J; bases unmatched to any gene: 3. CDR3 residues: CASSPTGDYGYTF. The CDR3 DNA is TGTGCCAGCAGTCCCACAGGGGACTATGGCTACACCTTC.